This T cell receptor (beta chain) came from a study of human T cells and chemical hapten exposure. The study's findings and limits: Correlating positively with patch test score were the PT1 expanded TCR counts. Given that the donors had alopecia, their immune response may differ from that seen in healthy people.

TCRdb used MiXCR to reprocess the RACE reads, holding one entry per CDR3 protein. Altogether about 140,000 distinct CDR3 sequences are present, 12% being singletons, with the ten largest covering about 1.4%. Time point in this sample: patch test 2, 6 weeks after DPC sensitization. As to treatment: therapeutic diphenylcyclopropenone sensitization with weekly scalp DPC. This clonotype was counted only a few times. Its specificity is not known. Sequenced material: whole blood, taken in connection with sensitization to the hapten diphenylcyclopropenone (DPC). This clonotype was sampled from a woman aged 50 to 65 with alopecia areata. Some clones in this sample may be carry-over from other donors' samples.

The CDR3 DNA is TGCAGTGCTAGAGACTCGGGGGGGCTCCGTGGCTACACCTTC. It translates to CSARDSGGLRGYTF. V is TRBV20-1 and J is TRBJ1-2; D perhaps matches TRBD1 (6 bases). The CDR3 length is 14 residues. The V gene's germline CDR1 is DFQATT and CDR2 SNEGSKA (reference sequence). V lost 0 bases and J lost 7, with 15 bases in between.